The clone carrying this T cell receptor beta chain was recorded at least ten times. Its matching antigen is unknown. The germline V gene has CDR1 SGHRS and CDR2 YFSETQ. V was shortened by 1 base and J by 5 bases, with 2 bases between the two germline ends. The CDR3 sequence is 11 residues long. The sample providers were healthy Caucasian people from Russia, aged roughly 6 to 100. The total RNA that was extracted per sample amounted to at least 5.5 micrograms. The sample comes from a study of blood T cells in healthy people across ages. Whole-study results and caveats: CMV status of donors was unknown, possibly confounding expanded clonotype changes. Older age went with lower TCR beta diversity per million T cells, in a roughly linear way.

Primed by a sample-barcoded 5' primer and a J-beta primer mix, a second PCR proceeded for roughly 7 to 11 cycles. One entry per CDR3 protein, called by TCRdb with MiXCR from the 5' RACE reads. The repertoire holds around 650,000 distinct CDR3 sequences, around 41% seen once, with 25% to 35% in the top ten. Material: blood. The clonotype originates from a man at least 80 years old in good health. The chain recombines TRBV5-1 with TRBJ2-3, with unresolved D. Written as DNA, the CDR3 is TGCGCCAGCAGCTTGATAGATACGCAGTATTTT. Amino acid sequence: CASSLIDTQYF.